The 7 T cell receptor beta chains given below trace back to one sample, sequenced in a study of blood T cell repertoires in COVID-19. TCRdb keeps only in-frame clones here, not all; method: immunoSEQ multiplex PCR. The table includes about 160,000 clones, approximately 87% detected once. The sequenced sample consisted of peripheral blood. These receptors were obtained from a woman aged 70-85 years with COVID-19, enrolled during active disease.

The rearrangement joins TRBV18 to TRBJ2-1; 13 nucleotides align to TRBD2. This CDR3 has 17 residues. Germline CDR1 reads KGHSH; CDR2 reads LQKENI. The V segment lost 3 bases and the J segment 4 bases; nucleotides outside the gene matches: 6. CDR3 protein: CASSPTSGGAGYNEQFF. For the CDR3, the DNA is TGTGCCAGCTCACCTACTAGCGGGGGGGCCGGGTACAATGAGCAGTTCTTC.

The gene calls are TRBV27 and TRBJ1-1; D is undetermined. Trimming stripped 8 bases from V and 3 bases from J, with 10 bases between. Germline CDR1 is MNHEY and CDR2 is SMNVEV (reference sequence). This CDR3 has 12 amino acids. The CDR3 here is CASGTAYTEAFF. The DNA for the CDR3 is TGTGCCAGCGGAACAGCCTACACTGAAGCTTTCTTT.

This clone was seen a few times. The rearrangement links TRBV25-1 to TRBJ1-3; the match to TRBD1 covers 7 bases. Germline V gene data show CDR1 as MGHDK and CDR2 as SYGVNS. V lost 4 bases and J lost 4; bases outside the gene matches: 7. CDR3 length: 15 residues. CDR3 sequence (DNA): TGTGCCAGCAGTGGCCCGACAGGGCCCGGAAACACCATATATTTT. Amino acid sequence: CASSGPTGPGNTIYF.

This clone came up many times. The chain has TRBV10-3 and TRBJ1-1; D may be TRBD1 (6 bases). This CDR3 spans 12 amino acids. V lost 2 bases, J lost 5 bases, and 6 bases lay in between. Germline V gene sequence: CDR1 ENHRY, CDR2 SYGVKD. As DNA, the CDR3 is TGTGCCATCAGTGAGACAGGGACTGAAGCTTTCTTT. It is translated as CAISETGTEAFF.

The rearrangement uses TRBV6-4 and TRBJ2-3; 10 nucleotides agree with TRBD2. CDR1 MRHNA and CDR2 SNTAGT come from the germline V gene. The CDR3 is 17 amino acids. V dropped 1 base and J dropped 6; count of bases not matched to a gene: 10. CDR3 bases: TGTGCCAGCAGTGACTTGTCTAGCGGGGGAACCCCCGATACGCAGTATTTT. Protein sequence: CASSDLSSGGTPDTQYF.

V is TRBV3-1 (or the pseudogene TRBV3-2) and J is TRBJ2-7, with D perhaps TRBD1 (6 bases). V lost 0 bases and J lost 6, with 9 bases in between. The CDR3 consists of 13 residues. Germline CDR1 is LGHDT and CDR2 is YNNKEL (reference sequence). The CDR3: CASSQEGTSEQYF. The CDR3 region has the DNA TGTGCCAGCAGCCAAGAGGGGACATCCGAGCAGTACTTC.

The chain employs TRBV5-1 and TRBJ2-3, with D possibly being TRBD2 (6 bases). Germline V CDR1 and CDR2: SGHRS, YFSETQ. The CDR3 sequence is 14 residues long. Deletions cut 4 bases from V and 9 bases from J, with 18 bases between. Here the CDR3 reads CASSPGDFAVTQYF. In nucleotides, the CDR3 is TGCGCCAGCAGCCCCGGGGACTTTGCAGTCACGCAGTATTTT.